This T cell receptor beta chain originates from a study of shared clonotypes between healthy human individuals. Study context: Donors had three CD4 naive, three CD4 memory, two CD8 naive and one CD8 memory plate apiece.

It was CD45RO-negative cells, positively selected for CCR7, that made up naive CD8 cells, with terminally differentiated effector memory CD45RA+ cells excluded. Germline V gene data show CDR1 as SGHVS and CDR2 as FQNEAQ. Trimming left V 4 bases short and J 5 bases short, with 6 bases between. This CDR3 is built from 11 residues. Each replicate PCR on the sorted subsets used approximately 200 ng DNA (around 30,000 T cell genomes). Method: immunoSEQ multiplex PCR; TCRdb's copy keeps in-frame clones and lacks some. There are roughly 2 million clones in the sample; about 95% occur only once, and about 1.1% lies in the top ten.

The TCR comes from a man aged 18 to 35 in good health. The J gene is TRBJ2-7, the V gene TRBV7-8; D unresolved. Material: naive CD8+ T cells sorted from blood. CDR3: CASSSRHEQYF. The CDR3 DNA reads TGTGCCAGCAGCTCTCGACACGAGCAGTACTTC. The variable domain in full, completed from reference TRBV7-8 and TRBJ2-7, reads GAGVSQSPRYKVAKRGQDVALRCDPISGHVSLFWYQQALGQGPEFLTYFQNEAQLDKSGLPSDRFFAERPEGSVSTLKIQRTQQEDSAVYLCASSSRHEQYFGPGTRLTVT.